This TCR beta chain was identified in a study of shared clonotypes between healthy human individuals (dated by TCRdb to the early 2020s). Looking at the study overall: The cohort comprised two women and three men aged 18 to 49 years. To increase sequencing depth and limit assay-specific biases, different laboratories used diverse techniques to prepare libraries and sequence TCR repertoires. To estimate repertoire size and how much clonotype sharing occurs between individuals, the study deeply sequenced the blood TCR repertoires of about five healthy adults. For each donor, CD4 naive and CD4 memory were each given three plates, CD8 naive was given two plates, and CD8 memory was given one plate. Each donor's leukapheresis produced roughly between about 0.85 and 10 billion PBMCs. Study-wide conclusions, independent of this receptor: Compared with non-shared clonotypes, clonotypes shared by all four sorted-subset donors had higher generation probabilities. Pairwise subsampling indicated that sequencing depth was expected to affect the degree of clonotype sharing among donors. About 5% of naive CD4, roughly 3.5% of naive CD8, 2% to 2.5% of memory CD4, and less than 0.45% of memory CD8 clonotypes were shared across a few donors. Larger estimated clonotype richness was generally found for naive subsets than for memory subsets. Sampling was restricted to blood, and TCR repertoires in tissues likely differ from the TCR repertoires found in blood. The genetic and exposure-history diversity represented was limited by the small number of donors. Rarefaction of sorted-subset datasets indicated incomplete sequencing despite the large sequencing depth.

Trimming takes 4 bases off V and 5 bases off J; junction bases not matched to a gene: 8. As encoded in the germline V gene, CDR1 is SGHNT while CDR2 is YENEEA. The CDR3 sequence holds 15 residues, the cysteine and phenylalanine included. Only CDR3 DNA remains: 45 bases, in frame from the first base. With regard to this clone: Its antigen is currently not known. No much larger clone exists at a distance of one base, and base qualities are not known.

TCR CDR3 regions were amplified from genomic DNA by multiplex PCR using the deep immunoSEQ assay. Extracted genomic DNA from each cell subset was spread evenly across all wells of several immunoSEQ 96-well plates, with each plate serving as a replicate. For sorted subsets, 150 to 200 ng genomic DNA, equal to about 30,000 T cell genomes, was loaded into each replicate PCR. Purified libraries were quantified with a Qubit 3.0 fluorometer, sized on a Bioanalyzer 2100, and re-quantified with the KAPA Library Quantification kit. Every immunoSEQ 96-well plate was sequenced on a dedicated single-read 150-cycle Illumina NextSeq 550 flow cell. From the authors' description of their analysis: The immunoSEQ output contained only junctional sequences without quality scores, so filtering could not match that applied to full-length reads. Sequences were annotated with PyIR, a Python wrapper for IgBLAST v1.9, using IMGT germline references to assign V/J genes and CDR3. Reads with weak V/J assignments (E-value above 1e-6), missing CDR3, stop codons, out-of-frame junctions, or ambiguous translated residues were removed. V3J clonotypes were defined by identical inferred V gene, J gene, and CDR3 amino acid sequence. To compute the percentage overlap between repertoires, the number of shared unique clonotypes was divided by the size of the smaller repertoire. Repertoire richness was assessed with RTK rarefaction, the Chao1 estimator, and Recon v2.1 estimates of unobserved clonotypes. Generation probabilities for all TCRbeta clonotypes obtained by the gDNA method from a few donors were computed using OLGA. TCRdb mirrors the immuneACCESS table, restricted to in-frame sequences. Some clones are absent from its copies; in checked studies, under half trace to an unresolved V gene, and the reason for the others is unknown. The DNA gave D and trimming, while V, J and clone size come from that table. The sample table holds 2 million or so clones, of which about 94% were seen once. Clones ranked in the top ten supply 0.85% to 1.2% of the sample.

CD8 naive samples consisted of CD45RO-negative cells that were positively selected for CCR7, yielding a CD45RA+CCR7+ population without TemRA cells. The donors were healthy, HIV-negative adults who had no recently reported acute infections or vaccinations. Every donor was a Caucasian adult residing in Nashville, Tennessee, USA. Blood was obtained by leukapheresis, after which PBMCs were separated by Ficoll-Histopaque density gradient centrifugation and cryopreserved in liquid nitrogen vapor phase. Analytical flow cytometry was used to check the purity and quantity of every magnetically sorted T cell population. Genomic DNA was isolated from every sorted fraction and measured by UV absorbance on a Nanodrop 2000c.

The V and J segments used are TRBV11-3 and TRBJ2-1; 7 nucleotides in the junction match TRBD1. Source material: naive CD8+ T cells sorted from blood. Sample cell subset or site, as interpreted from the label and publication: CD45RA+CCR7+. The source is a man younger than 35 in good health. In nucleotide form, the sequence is TGTGCCAGCAGCTCCTACCGGGACAGTGACAATGAGCAGTTCTTC. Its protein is CASSSYRDSDNEQFF.